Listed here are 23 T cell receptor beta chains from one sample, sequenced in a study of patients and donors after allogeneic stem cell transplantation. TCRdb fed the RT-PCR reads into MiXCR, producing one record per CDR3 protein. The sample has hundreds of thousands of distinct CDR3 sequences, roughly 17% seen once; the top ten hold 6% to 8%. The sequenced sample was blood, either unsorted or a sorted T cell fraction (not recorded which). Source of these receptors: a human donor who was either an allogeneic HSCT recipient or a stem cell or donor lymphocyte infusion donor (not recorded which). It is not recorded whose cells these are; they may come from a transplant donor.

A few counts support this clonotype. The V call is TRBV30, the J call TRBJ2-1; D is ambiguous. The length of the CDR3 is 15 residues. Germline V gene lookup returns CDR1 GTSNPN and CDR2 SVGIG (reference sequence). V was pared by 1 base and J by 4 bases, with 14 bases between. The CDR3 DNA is TGTGCCTGGAGTGGACCCCGGACCGTATACAATGAGCAGTTCTTC. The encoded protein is CAWSGPRTVYNEQFF.

The CDR3 spells CAWSGQANTEAFF. As DNA, the CDR3 is TGTGCCTGGAGTGGACAGGCGAACACTGAAGCTTTCTTT. V and J are TRBV30 and TRBJ1-1, with D possibly being TRBD1 (6 bases). The CDR3 spans 13 residues. Trimming removed 1 base from V and 1 base from J, with 7 bases in between. The germline V gene has CDR1 GTSNPN and CDR2 SVGIG (reference sequence).

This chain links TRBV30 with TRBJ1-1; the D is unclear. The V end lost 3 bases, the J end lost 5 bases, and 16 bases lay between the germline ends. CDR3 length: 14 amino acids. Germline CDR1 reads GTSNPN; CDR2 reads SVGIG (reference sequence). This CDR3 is CAWSPGVPGTEAFF. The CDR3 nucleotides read TGTGCCTGGAGCCCGGGCGTACCGGGGACTGAAGCTTTCTTT.

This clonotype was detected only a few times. The CDR3 region has the DNA TGTGCCAGCAGCTTAAAACAGGGGACTAACGAGCAGTACTTC. It yields the protein CASSLKQGTNEQYF. The V and J genes are TRBV7-8 and TRBJ2-7; D is possibly TRBD1 or TRBD2 (7 bases each). The CDR3 consists of 14 residues. Germline V gene sequence: CDR1 SGHVS, CDR2 FQNEAQ. Trimming took off 2 bases at V and 5 bases at J, with 13 bases between the two ends.

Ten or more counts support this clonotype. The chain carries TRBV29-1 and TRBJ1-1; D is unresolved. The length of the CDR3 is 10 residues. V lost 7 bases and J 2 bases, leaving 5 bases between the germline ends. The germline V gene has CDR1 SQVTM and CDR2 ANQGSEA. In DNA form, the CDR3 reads TGCAGCGCTTCCAACACTGAAGCTTTCTTT. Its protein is CSASNTEAFF.

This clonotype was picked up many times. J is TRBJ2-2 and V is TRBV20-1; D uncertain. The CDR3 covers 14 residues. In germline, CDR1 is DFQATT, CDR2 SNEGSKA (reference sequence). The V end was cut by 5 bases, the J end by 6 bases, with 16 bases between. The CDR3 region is CSALRDRTPGELFF. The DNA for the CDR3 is TGCAGTGCTCTACGCGATAGAACACCCGGGGAGCTGTTTTTT.

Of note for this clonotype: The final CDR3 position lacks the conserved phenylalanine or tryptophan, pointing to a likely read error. The CDR3 DNA reads TGCGCCAGCAGCCCGGGACTAAGGTCTAGCACAGATACGCAGTATATT. Its translation is CASSPGLRSSTDTQYI. The rearrangement uses TRBV5-1 and TRBJ2-3; 7 positions agree with TRBD2. The ends lost 4 bases at V and 0 bases at J; junction bases unmatched: 8. The CDR3 contains 16 residues. Germline CDR1 SGHRS, CDR2 YFSETQ.

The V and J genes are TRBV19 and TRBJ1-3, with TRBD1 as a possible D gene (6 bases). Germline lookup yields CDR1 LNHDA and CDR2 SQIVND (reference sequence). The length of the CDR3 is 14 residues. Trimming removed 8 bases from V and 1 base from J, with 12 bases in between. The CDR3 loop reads CASGEGVSGNTIYF. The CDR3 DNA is TGTGCCAGTGGCGAGGGGGTGTCTGGAAACACCATATATTTT.

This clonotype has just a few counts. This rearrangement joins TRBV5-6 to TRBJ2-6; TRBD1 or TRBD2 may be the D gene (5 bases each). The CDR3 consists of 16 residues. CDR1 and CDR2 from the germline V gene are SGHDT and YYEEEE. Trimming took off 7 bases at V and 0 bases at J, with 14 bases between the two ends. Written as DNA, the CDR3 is TGTGCCAGCCGCACCGCAGGGACCTCTGGGGCCAACGTCCTGACTTTC. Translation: CASRTAGTSGANVLTF. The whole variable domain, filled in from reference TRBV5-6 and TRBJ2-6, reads DAGVTQSPTHLIKTRGQQVTLRCSPKSGHDTVSWYQQALGQGPQFIFQYYEEEERQRGNFPDRFSGHQFPNYSSELNVNALLLGDSALYLCASRTAGTSGANVLTFGAGSRLTVL.

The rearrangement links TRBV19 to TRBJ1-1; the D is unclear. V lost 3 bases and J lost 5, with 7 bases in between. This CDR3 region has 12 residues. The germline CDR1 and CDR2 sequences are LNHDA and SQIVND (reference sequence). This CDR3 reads CASSMPGTEAFF. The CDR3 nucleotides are TGTGCCAGTAGTATGCCGGGGACTGAAGCTTTCTTT. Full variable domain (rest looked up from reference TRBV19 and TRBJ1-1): DGGITQSPKYLFRKEGQNVTLSCEQNLNHDAMYWYRQDPGQGLRLIYYSQIVNDFQKGDIAEGYSVSREKKESFPLTVTSAQKNPTAFYLCASSMPGTEAFFGQGTRLTVV.

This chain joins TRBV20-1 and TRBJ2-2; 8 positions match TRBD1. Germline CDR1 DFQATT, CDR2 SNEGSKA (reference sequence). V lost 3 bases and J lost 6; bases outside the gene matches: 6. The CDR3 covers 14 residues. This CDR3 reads CSARGSGGSGELFF. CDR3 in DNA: TGCAGTGCTAGGGGCTCAGGGGGCTCCGGGGAGCTGTTTTTT.

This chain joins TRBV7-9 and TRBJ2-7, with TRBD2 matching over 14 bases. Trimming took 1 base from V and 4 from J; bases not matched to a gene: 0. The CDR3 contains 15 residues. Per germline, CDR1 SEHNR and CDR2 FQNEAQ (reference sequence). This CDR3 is CASSLGTSGGYEQYF. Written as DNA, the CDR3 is TGTGCCAGCAGCTTAGGGACTAGCGGGGGGTACGAGCAGTACTTC.

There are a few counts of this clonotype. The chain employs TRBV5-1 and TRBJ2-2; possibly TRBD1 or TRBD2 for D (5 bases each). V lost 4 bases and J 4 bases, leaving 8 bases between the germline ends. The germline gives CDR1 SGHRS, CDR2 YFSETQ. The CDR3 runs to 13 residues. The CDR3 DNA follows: TGCGCCAGCAGCCCAGGGAGCACCGGGGAGCTGTTTTTT. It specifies CASSPGSTGELFF.

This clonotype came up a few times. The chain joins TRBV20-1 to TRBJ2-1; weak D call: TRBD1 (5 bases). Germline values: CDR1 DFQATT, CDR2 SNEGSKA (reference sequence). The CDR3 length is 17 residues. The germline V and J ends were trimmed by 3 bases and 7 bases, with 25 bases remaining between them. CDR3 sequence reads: CSARERMVMTAENEQFF. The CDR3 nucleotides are TGCAGTGCTAGGGAAAGAATGGTCATGACAGCCGAAAATGAGCAGTTCTTC.

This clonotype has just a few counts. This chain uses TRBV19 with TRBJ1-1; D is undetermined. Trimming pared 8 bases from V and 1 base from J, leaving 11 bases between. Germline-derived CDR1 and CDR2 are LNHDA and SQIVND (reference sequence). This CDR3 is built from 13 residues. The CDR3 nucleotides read TGTGCCAGTTCTACCCCCCCGAACACTGAAGCTTTCTTT. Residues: CASSTPPNTEAFF.

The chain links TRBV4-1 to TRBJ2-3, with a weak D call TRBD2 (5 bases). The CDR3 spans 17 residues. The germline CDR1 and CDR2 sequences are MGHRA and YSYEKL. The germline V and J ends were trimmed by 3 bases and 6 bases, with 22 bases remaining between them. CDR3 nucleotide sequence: TGCGCCAGCAGCCAGGAGGTTAAGACACTAGGATCGGATACGCAGTATTTT. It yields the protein CASSQEVKTLGSDTQYF.

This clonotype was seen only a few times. The CDR3 bases are TGTGCCAGCAGCCAAGGGACAGGGAGGGACACCGGGGAGCTGTTTTTT. Amino acids: CASSQGTGRDTGELFF. The chain is built from TRBV4-2 and TRBJ2-2; D may be TRBD1 (8 bases). Per germline, CDR1 LGHNA and CDR2 YNFKEQ. Trimming took 1 base from V and 3 from J, leaving 12 bases between them. The CDR3 sequence is 16 residues long.

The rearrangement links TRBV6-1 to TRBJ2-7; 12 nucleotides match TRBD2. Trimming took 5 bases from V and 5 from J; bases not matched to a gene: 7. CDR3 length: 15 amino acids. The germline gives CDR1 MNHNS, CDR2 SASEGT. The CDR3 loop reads CASSKPSGRVNEQYF. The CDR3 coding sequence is TGTGCCAGCAGTAAACCTAGCGGGAGGGTGAACGAGCAGTACTTC.

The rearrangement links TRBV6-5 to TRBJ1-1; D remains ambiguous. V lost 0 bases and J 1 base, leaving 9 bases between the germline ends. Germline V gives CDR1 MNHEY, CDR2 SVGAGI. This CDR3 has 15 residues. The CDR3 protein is CASSYSWVKNTEAFF. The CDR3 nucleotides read TGTGCCAGCAGTTACTCTTGGGTGAAGAACACTGAAGCTTTCTTT.

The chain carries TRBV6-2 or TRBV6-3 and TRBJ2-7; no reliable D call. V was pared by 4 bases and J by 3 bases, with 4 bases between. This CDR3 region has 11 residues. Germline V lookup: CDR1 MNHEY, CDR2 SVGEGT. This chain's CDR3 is CASSWNYEQYF. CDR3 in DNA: TGTGCCAGCAGTTGGAACTACGAGCAGTACTTC.

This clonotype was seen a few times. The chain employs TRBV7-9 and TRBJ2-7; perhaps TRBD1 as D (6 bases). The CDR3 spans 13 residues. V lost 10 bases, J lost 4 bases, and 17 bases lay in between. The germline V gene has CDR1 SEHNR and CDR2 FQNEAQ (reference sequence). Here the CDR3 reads CATETHREYEQYF. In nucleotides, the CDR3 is TGTGCCACCGAAACTCACAGGGAGTACGAGCAGTACTTC.

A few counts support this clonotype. The CDR3 DNA is TGCGCCAGCAGCCAAGGGGCCAGGGGGCGTATAGATACGCAGTATTTT. Translating gives CASSQGARGRIDTQYF. This chain links TRBV4-1 with TRBJ2-3, with TRBD1 matching 8 bases. Germline-derived CDR1 and CDR2 are MGHRA and YSYEKL. CDR3 size: 16 residues. V was clipped by 1 base and J by 5 bases; unmatched bases: 8.

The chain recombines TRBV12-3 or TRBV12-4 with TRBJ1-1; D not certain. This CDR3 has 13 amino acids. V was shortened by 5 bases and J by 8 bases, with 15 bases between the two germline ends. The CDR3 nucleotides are TGTGCCAGCAGTAGGATATCCTCGGCGGAAGCTTTCTTT. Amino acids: CASSRISSAEAFF.